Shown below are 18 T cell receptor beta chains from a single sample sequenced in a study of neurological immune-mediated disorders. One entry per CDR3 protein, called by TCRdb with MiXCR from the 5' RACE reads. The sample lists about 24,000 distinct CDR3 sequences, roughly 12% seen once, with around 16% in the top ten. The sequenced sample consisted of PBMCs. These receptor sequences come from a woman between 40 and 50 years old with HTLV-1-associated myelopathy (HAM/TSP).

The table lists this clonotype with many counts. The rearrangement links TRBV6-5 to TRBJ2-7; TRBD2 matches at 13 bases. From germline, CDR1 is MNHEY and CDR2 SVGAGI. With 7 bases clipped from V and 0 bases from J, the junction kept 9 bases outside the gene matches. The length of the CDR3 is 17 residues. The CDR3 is CASNLGLAGASSYEQYV. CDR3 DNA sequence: TGTGCCAGCAACCTTGGACTAGCGGGGGCCAGCTCCTACGAGCAGTACGTC.

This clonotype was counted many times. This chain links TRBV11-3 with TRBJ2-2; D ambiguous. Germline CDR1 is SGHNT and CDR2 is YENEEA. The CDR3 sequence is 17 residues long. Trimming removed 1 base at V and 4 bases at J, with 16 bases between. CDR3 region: CASSLGAGQSSTGELFF. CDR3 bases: TGTGCCAGCAGCTTAGGGGCTGGCCAGTCGAGCACCGGGGAGCTGTTTTTT.

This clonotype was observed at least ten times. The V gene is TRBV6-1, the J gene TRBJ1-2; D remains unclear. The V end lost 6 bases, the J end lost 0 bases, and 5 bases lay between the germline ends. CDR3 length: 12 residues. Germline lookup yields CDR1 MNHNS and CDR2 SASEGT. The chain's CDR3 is CASRRANYGYTF. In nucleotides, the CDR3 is TGTGCCAGCAGGAGGGCTAACTATGGCTACACCTTC.

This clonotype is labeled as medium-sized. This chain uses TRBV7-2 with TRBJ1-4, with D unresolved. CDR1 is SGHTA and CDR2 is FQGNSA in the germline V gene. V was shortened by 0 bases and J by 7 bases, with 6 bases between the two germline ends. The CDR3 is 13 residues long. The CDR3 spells CASSLAFGEKLFF. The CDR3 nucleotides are TGTGCCAGCAGCTTAGCCTTTGGTGAAAAACTGTTTTTT.

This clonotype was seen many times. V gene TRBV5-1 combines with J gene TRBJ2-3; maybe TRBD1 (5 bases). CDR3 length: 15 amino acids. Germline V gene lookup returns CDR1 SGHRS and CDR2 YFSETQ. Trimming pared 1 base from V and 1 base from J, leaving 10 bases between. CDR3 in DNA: TGCGCCAGCAGCTTGCAACAGGCGGGCACAGATACGCAGTATTTT. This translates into CASSLQQAGTDTQYF.

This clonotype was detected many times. CDR3 nucleotides: TGTGCCAGCAGCCGCAGGGGGATTAGTGAAGCTTTCTTT. Residues: CASSRRGISEAFF. J is TRBJ1-1 and V is TRBV12-3 or TRBV12-4; 7 bases are a match to TRBD1. The CDR3 runs 13 residues. V was clipped by 6 bases and J by 7 bases; unmatched bases: 8.

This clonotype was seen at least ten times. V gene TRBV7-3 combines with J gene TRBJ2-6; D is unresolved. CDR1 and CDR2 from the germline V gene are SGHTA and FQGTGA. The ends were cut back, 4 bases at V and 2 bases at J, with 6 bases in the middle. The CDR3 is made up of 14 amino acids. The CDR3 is CASSSNTGANVLTF. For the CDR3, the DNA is TGTGCCAGCAGCTCGAACACTGGGGCCAACGTCCTGACTTTC.

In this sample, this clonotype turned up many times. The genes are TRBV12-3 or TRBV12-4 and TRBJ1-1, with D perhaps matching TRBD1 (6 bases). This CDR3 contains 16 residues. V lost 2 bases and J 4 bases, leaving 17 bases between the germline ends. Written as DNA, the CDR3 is TGTGCCAGCAGTTTAAGGGGGAAAGGGATGGGCACTGAAGCTTTCTTT. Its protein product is CASSLRGKGMGTEAFF.

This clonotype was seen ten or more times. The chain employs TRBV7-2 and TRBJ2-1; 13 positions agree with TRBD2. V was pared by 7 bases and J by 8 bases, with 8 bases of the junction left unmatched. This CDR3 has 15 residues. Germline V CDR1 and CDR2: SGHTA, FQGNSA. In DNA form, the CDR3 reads TGTGCCAGCACCCTGACTAGCGGGGGGTGGGATGAGCAGTTCTTC. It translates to CASTLTSGGWDEQFF.

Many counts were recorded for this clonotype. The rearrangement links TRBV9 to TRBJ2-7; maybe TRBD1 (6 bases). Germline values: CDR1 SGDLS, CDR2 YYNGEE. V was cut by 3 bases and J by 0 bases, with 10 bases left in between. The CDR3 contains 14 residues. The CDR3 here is CASSGGQSSYEQYF. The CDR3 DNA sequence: TGTGCCAGCAGCGGCGGACAGAGCTCCTACGAGCAGTACTTC.

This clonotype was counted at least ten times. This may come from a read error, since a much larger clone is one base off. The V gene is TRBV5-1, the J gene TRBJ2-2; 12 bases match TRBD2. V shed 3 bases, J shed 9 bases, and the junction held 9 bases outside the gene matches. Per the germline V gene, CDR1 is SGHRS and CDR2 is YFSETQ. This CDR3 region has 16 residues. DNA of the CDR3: TGCGCCAGCAGCTCGATGACTAGCGGGGGAGCCCGGGAGCTGTTTTTT. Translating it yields CASSSMTSGGARELFF. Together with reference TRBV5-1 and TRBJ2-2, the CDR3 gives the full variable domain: KAGVTQTPRYLIKTRGQQVTLSCSPISGHRSVSWYQQTPGQGLQFLFEYFSETQRNKGNFPGRFSGRQFSNSRSEMNVSTLELGDSALYLCASSSMTSGGARELFFGEGSRLTVL.

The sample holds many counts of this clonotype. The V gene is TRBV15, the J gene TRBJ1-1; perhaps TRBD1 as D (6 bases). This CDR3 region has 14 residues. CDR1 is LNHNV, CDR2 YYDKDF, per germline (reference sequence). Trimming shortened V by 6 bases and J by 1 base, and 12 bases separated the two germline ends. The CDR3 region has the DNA TGTGCCACCAGACGGGGGGCCGAGAACACTGAAGCTTTCTTT. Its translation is CATRRGAENTEAFF.

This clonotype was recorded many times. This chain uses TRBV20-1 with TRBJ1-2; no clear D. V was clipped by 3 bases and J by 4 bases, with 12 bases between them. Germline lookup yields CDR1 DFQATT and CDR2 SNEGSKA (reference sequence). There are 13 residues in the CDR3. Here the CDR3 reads CSARAESSYGYTF. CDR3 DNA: TGCAGTGCTAGGGCCGAAAGTAGCTATGGCTACACCTTC.

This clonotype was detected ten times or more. CDR3 residues: CASSKGQSQGYEQYF. The CDR3 DNA is TGCGCCAGCAGCAAGGGACAGTCCCAGGGGTACGAGCAGTACTTC. This sequence joins TRBV5-1 and TRBJ2-7, with 7 bases matching TRBD1. Trimming removed 4 bases from V and 4 bases from J; junction bases left unmatched: 11. This CDR3 is 15 amino acids long. Germline V gene data show CDR1 as SGHRS and CDR2 as YFSETQ.

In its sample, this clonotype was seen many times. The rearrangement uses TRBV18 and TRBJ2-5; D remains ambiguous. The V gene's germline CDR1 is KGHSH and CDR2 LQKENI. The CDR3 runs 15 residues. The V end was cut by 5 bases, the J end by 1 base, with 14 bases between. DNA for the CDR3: TGTGCCAGCTCAAATCCACCATCCGGCCAAGAGACCCAGTACTTC. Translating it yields CASSNPPSGQETQYF.

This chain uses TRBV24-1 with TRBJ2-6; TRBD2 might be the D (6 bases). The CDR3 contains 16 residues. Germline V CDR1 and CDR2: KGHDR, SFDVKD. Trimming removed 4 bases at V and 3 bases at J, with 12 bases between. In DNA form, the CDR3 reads TGTGCCACCAGTGACCTGCGGGGTAGTGGGGCCAACGTCCTGACTTTC. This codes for CATSDLRGSGANVLTF.

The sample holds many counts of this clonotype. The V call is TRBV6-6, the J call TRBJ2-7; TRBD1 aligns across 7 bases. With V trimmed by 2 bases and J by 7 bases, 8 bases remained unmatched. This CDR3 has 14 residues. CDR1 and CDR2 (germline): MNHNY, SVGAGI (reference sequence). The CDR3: CASSYPGTVREQYV. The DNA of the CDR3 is TGTGCCAGCAGTTACCCCGGGACAGTACGAGAGCAGTACGTC.

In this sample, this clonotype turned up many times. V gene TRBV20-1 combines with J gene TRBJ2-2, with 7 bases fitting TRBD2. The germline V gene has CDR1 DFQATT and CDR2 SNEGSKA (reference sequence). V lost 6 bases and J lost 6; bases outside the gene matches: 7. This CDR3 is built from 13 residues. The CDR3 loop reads CSAPTSEAGELFF. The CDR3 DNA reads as TGCAGTGCCCCAACTAGCGAAGCCGGGGAGCTGTTTTTT.